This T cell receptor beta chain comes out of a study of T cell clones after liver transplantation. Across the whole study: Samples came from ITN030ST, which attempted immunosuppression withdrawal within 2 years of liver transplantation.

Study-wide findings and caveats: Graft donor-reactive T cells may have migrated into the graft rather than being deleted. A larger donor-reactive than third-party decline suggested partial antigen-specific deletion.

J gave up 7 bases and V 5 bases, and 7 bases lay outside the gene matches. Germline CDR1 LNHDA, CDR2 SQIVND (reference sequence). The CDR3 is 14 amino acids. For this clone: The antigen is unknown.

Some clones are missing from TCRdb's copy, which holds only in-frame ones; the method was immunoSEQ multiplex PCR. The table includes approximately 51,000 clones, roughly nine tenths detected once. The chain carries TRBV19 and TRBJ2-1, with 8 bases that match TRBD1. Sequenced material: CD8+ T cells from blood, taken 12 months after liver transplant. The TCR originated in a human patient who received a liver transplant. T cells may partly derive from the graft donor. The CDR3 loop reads CASSLQGEGNEQFF. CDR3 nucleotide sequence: TGTGCCAGTAGTTTACAGGGGGAAGGGAATGAGCAGTTCTTC. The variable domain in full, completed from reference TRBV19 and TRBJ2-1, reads DGGITQSPKYLFRKEGQNVTLSCEQNLNHDAMYWYRQDPGQGLRLIYYSQIVNDFQKGDIAEGYSVSREKKESFPLTVTSAQKNPTAFYLCASSLQGEGNEQFFGPGTRLTVL.